This T cell receptor beta chain was profiled in a study of blood T cell repertoires in COVID-19. Study-level background: Material from acute and convalescent COVID-19 was sourced from the United States, Italy and Spain. The cDNA or gDNA used as material had been derived from T cells, B-cell-depleted T cells, or PBMCs.

With 5 bases clipped from V and 1 base from J, the junction kept 10 bases outside the gene matches. The CDR3 contains 16 residues. Germline V CDR1 and CDR2: MDHEN, SYDVKM. In the source study's methods: Estimation of nucleated cell counts relied on the amplification of reference gene primers. Profiled with immunoSEQ multiplex PCR; TCRdb holds only in-frame clones, not every one. The V and J calls and clone size come from that table; D and trimming were worked out from the DNA. This table has about 240,000 clones, about 82% appearing once. The source is a man older than 75 with acute or convalescent COVID-19. V gene TRBV28 combines with J gene TRBJ1-1; 7 bases are shared with TRBD1. The sample consisted of peripheral blood. CDR3 protein: CASSRVTGQRNTEAFF. As DNA, the CDR3 is TGTGCCAGCAGTCGAGTAACGGGACAGAGGAACACTGAAGCTTTCTTT.